This TCR beta chain was found in a study of response to subunit inactivated influenza vaccine. As concerns this clonotype: Its antigen remains unidentified.

V shed 2 bases and J shed 0 bases, with 10 bases lying between them. This CDR3 is built from 15 residues. CDR1 and CDR2 (germline): MNHEY, SVGAGI. Study-wide points: The authors suggested that few new T cells are recruited per seasonal influenza vaccination.

One entry per CDR3 protein, called by TCRdb with MiXCR from the RT-PCR reads. The table lists fewer than 350,000 distinct CDR3 sequences, 20% to 25% of them singletons. This sequence was found in a man between 50 and 75 years old who received an inactivated influenza vaccine. The rearrangement joins TRBV6-5 to TRBJ1-2; the D gene is possibly TRBD1 (6 bases). Sequencing was performed on PBMCs from blood, taken about 19 months after vaccination. The CDR3: CASSYGGRPNYGYTF. The CDR3 DNA is TGTGCCAGCAGTTACGGGGGCCGCCCTAACTATGGCTACACCTTC.